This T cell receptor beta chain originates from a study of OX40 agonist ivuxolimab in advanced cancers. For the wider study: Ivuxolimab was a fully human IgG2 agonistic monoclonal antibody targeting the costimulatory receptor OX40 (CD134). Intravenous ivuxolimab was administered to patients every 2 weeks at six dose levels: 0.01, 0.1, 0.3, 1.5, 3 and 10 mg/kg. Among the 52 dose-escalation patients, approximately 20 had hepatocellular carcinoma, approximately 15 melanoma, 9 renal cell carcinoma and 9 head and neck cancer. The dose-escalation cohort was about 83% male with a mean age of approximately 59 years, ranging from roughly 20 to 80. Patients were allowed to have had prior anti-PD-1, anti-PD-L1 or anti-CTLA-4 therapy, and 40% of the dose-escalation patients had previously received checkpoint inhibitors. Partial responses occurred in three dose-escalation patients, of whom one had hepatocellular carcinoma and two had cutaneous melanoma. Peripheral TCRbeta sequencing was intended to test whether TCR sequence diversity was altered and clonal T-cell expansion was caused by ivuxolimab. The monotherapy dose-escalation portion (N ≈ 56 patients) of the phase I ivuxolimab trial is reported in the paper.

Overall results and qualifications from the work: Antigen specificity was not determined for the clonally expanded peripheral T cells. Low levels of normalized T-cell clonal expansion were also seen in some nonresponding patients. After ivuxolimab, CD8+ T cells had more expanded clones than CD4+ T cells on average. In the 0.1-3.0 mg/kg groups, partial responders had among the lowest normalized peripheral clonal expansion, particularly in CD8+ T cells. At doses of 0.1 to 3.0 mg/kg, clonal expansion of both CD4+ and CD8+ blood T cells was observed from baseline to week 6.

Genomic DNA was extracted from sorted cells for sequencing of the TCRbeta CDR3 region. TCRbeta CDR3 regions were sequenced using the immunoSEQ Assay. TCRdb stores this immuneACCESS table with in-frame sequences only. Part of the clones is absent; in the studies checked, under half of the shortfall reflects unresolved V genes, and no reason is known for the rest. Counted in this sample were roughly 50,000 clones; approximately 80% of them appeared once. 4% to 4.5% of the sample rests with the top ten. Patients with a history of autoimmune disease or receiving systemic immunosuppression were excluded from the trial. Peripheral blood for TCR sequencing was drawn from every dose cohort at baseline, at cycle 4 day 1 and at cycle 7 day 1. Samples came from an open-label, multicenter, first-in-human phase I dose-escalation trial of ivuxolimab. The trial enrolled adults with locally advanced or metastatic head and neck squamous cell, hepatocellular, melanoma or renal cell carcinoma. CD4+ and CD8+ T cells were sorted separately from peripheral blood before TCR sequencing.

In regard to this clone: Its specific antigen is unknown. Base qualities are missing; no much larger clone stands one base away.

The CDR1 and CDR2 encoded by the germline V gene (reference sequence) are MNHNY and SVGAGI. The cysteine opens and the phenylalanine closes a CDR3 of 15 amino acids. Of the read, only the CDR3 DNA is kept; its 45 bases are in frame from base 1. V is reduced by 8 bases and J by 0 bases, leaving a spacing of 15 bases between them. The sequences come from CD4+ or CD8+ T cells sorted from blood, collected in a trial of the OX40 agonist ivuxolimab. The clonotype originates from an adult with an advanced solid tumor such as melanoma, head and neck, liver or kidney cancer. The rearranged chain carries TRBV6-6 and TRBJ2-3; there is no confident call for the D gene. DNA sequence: TGTGCCAGCGCGGCGAGGCCCTTTAGCACAGATACGCAGTATTTT. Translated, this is CASAARPFSTDTQYF.